This T cell receptor (beta chain) is from a study of PD-1 blockade in classical Hodgkin lymphoma. Method: immunoSEQ multiplex PCR; TCRdb's copy keeps in-frame clones and lacks some. The table lists 45,000 to 55,000 clones, roughly 66% of them singletons. Germline V CDR1 and CDR2: SGHNT, YYREEE (reference sequence). V lost 5 bases and J lost 6, with 13 bases in between. CDR3 length equals 13 residues. Relapses following autologous stem cell transplantation were seen in all patients, with brentuximab vedotin exposure varying. The sequence was collected from a human donor with classical Hodgkin lymphoma. J is TRBJ2-3 and V is TRBV5-4, with D possibly matching TRBD2 (6 bases). The specimen comprised peripheral blood mononuclear cells (PBMCs), sampled before the second cycle of nivolumab. CDR3 region: CASSLAVWDTQYF. The CDR3 DNA reads TGTGCCAGCAGTTTAGCGGTCTGGGATACGCAGTATTTT. The complete variable domain, with remaining parts taken from reference TRBV5-4 and TRBJ2-3, reads ETGVTQSPTHLIKTRGQQVTLRCSSQSGHNTVSWYQQALGQGPQFIFQYYREEENGRGNFPPRFSGLQFPNYSSELNVNALELDDSALYLCASSLAVWDTQYFGPGTRLTVL.